Listed below are T cell receptor beta chains from one sample, sequenced in a study of shared clonotypes between healthy human individuals. The data were produced by immunoSEQ multiplex PCR, yet TCRdb's version contains in-frame clones alone and is incomplete. The repertoire holds hundreds of thousands of clones, with roughly nine tenths as singletons. Sequenced: naive CD8+ T cells sorted from blood. The receptor set was obtained from a man aged 30 to 45 in good health. Each CDR3 is given with its conserved first and last residue. D genes are given only for firm matches. Some rows have no size entry. The others give once, few or many, or a class for an expanded clone.

abundance: -; j_gene: TRBJ2-1; d_gene: -; v_gene: TRBV9; CDR3nt: TGTGCCAGCGGGCCCGGATGGATGACAGGAAGGAATGAGCAGTTCTTC; CDR3aa: CASGPGWMTGRNEQFF
abundance: many; j_gene: TRBJ2-6; d_gene: TRBD1; v_gene: TRBV4-3; CDR3nt: TGCGCCAGCAGCCAAGGGGACAGGGGCTCTGGGGCCAACGTCCTGACTTTC; CDR3aa: CASSQGDRGSGANVLTF
abundance: -; j_gene: TRBJ2-5; d_gene: -; v_gene: TRBV15; CDR3nt: TGTGCCACCAGCAGAGTACAGGGGGGGCGAGAGACCCAGTACTTC; CDR3aa: CATSRVQGGRETQYF
abundance: -; j_gene: TRBJ2-1; d_gene: -; v_gene: TRBV9; CDR3nt: TGTGCCAGCAGCCTGGGGCGGGGCTCCTACAATGAGCAGTTCTTC; CDR3aa: CASSLGRGSYNEQFF
abundance: -; j_gene: TRBJ2-2; d_gene: -; v_gene: TRBV27; CDR3nt: TGTGCCAGCAGAGAACCAACCGGGGAGCTGTTTTTT; CDR3aa: CASREPTGELFF
abundance: -; j_gene: TRBJ2-7; d_gene: -; v_gene: TRBV27; CDR3nt: TGTGCCAGCAGTTTATCGTCGGGGGACATGTCCTACGAGCAGTACTTC; CDR3aa: CASSLSSGDMSYEQYF
abundance: -; j_gene: TRBJ2-5; d_gene: -; v_gene: TRBV7-9; CDR3nt: TGTGCCAGCAGCTTTGTCAGACAAGAGACCCAGTACTTC; CDR3aa: CASSFVRQETQYF
abundance: -; j_gene: TRBJ1-1; d_gene: -; v_gene: TRBV29-1; CDR3nt: TGCAGCGTATTAATATTCAGAGACACTGAAGCTTTCTTT; CDR3aa: CSVLIFRDTEAFF
abundance: -; j_gene: TRBJ2-2; d_gene: -; v_gene: TRBV18; CDR3nt: TGTGCCAGCTCTCCCCCAGCGCCCGGGGAGCTGTTTTTT; CDR3aa: CASSPPAPGELFF
abundance: -; j_gene: TRBJ1-3; d_gene: -; v_gene: TRBV7-6; CDR3nt: TGTGCCAGCACCGGACTGGGGGCAGCTGCCTCTGGAAACACCATATATTTT; CDR3aa: CASTGLGAAASGNTIYF
abundance: -; j_gene: TRBJ2-7; d_gene: TRBD2; v_gene: TRBV19; CDR3nt: TGTGCCAGTAGTGGACTAGCGGGAAGCGACGAGCAGTACTTC; CDR3aa: CASSGLAGSDEQYF
abundance: -; j_gene: TRBJ2-1; d_gene: -; v_gene: TRBV25-1; CDR3nt: TGTGCCAGCACCCTAGAAAGGGGTAGCTCCTACAATGAGCAGTTCTTC; CDR3aa: CASTLERGSSYNEQFF
abundance: -; j_gene: TRBJ2-7; d_gene: -; v_gene: TRBV5-1; CDR3nt: TGCGCCAGCAGCTTTGGCAGGGGATCCTACGAGCAGTACTTC; CDR3aa: CASSFGRGSYEQYF
abundance: -; j_gene: TRBJ2-7; d_gene: -; v_gene: TRBV29-1; CDR3nt: TGCAGCGTTGTTCTGATGGATACAGACTACGAGCAGTACTTC; CDR3aa: CSVVLMDTDYEQYF
abundance: -; j_gene: TRBJ2-1; d_gene: -; v_gene: TRBV27; CDR3nt: TGTGCCAGCAGTTTAGGCAATGAGCAGTTCTTC; CDR3aa: CASSLGNEQFF
abundance: -; j_gene: TRBJ2-7; d_gene: -; v_gene: TRBV7-9; CDR3nt: TGTGCCAGCAGCTTAGTTACACAAGAGCAGTACTTC; CDR3aa: CASSLVTQEQYF